Reported below is one T cell receptor beta chain. Its antigen is currently unknown. The CDR3 covers 14 residues. The ends were cut back, 1 base at V and 2 bases at J, with 8 bases in the middle. Germline CDR1 and CDR2: LNHNV and YYDKDF (reference sequence). The source of the sample is a study of graft-versus-host responses after intestinal transplantation. Across the whole study: Recipients got multivisceral, liver-intestinal, or isolated intestinal transplants. Each patient got anti-thymocyte globulin induction, then tacrolimus and steroids for three to four years.

Measured with immunoSEQ multiplex PCR; TCRdb has only the in-frame clones, and not every one. The sample lists 25,000 to 30,000 clones, over 80% occurring once. The study's findings and limits: HvG clone declines early post-transplant were associated with peak circulating GvH levels.

V and J are TRBV15 and TRBJ1-1; D is ambiguous. The clonotype was recovered from a human donor who received an intestinal transplant. The sample consisted of unstimulated CD4+ T cells sorted from spleen or lymph node cells, taken before intestinal transplant. The CDR3 region is CATSRGPVNTEAFF. The CDR3 DNA follows: TGTGCCACCAGCAGAGGCCCGGTAAACACTGAAGCTTTCTTT.